This TCR beta chain was captured in a study of blood T cell repertoires in COVID-19. Assay used: immunoSEQ multiplex PCR; TCRdb lists only in-frame clones, some missing. The sample includes around 200,000 clones, roughly 90% of them seen just once. Per germline, CDR1 SGHRS and CDR2 YFSETQ. This CDR3 has 14 amino acids. Trimming pared 1 base from V and 2 bases from J, leaving 9 bases between. The receptor comes from a man aged 18 to 30 with active or convalescent COVID-19. The chain employs TRBV5-1 and TRBJ2-5; a weak D match, TRBD2 (6 bases). The sequenced sample was peripheral blood. The CDR3, as DNA: TGCGCCAGCAGCTTGCACGGGAGTCAAGAGACCCAGTACTTC. Protein: CASSLHGSQETQYF.